Sequencing of this T cell receptor beta chain was carried out in a study of blood T cell repertoires in COVID-19. V gave up 4 bases and J gave up 7 bases; unmatched junction bases: 8. The germline gives CDR1 SGHRS, CDR2 YFSETQ. This CDR3 has 14 amino acids. In the source study's methods: Reference gene primer amplification yielded estimated nucleated cell counts. Data came from immunoSEQ multiplex PCR; TCRdb stores just in-frame clones and leaves some out. The DNA was the basis for D and trimming; V, J and clone size are from that table. Of a few hundred thousand clones listed, 90% are singletons. The participants were between roughly 18 and 89 years old and came from 24 US areas. In assigning cohorts, the study relied on participant-reported clinical history. In the 2 weeks before study entry, exposed participants met a COVID-19 case, which was PCR-confirmed or clinician-diagnosed.

This clonotype originated in a young man who had been exposed to COVID-19. The sample comprised PBMCs or T cells enriched from blood (not recorded which). The rearrangement links TRBV5-1 to TRBJ2-7, with 10 bases identical to TRBD1. The chain's CDR3 is CASSGGQGLREQYF. In DNA, the CDR3 is TGCGCCAGCAGCGGGGGACAGGGGTTGAGGGAGCAGTACTTC.